The clone carrying this T cell receptor (beta chain) was detected many times. Its antigen is as yet unknown. Template-switch 5'RACE cDNA synthesis added a 10-nucleotide unique molecular identifier. TCRdb processed the 5' RACE reads anew with MiXCR; each CDR3 protein has one entry. The data contain tens of thousands of distinct CDR3 sequences, about 9% of them singletons. This sample is drawn from a study of neurological immune-mediated disorders. Study-wide points: Private repertoires in all groups were suggested by the finding that expanded clones across subjects shared no CDR3 amino acid sequences.

Unsorted libraries used 2 million PBMCs kept at -80 degrees C. This CDR3 spans 14 amino acids. Trimming at V came to 4 bases and at J to 0 bases, leaving 3 bases not matched to a gene. Germline V gene lookup returns CDR1 SGHRS and CDR2 YFSETQ. The rearrangement uses TRBV5-1 and TRBJ2-7; 8 bases are shared with TRBD1. The sequence was collected from a man aged 50-59 years in good health. The sample taken for sequencing was PBMCs. The CDR3 DNA is TGCGCCAGCAGCGAGGGACAGGCCTCCTACGAGCAGTACTTC. It translates to CASSEGQASYEQYF.